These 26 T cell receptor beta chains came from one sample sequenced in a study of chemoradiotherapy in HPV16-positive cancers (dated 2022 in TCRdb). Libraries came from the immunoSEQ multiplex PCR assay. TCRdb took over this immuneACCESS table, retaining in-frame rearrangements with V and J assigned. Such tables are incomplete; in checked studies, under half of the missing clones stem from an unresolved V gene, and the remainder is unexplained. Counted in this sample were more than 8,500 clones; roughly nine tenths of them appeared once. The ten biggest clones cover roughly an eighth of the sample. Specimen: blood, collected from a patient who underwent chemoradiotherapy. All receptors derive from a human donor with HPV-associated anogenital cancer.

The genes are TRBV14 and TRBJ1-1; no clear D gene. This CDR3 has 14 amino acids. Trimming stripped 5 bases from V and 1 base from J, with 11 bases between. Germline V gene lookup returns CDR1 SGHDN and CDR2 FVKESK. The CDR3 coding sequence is TGTGCCAGCAGCTTATCTGCGGGGAACACTGAAGCTTTCTTT. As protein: CASSLSAGNTEAFF.

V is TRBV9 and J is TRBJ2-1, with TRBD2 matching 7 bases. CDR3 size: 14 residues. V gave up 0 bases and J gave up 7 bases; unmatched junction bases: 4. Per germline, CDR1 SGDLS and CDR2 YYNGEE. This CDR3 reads CASSVEGRVNEQFF. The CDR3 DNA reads TGTGCCAGCAGCGTAGAAGGGAGGGTAAATGAGCAGTTCTTC.

In nucleotides, the CDR3 is TGTGCCAGTAGTGCCCCCGGGACAGGGGACGCTTTCTTT. Residues: CASSAPGTGDAFF. V usage is TRBV19 and J usage is TRBJ1-1; 10 bases match TRBD1. Germline trimming cut 5 bases from V and 11 bases from J; bases unmatched to any gene: 8. Germline CDR1 reads LNHDA; CDR2 reads SQIVND (reference sequence). CDR3 length: 13 residues.

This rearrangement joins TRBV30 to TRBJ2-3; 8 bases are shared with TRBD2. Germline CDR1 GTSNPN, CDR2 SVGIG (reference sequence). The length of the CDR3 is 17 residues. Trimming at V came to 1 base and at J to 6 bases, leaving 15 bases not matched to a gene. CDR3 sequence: CAWSAPGALGTRDTQYF. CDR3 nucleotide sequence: TGTGCCTGGAGTGCCCCCGGGGCACTAGGGACTAGGGATACGCAGTATTTT. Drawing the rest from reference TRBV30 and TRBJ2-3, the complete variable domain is SQTIHQWPATLVQPVGSPLSLECTVEGTSNPNLYWYRQAAGRGLQLLFYSVGIGQISSEVPQNLSASRPQDRQFILSSKKLLLSDSGFYLCAWSAPGALGTRDTQYFGPGTRLTVL.

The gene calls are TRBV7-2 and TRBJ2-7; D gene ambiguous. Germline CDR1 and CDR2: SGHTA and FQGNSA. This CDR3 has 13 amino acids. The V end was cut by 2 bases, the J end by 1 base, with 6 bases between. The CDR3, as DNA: TGTGCCAGCAGCTTAAGGGTTTCCTACGAGCAGTACTTC. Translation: CASSLRVSYEQYF. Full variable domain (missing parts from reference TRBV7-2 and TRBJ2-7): GAGVSQSPSNKVTEKGKDVELRCDPISGHTALYWYRQSLGQGLEFLIYFQGNSAPDKSGLPSDRFSAERTGGSVSTLTIQRTQQEDSAVYLCASSLRVSYEQYFGPGTRLTVT.

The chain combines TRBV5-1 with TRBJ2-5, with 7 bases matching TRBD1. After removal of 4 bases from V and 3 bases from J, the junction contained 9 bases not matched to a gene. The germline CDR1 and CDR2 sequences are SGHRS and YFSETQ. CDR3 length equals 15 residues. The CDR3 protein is CASSPQPGTEETQYF. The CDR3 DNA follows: TGCGCCAGCAGCCCCCAACCCGGGACAGAAGAGACCCAGTACTTC.

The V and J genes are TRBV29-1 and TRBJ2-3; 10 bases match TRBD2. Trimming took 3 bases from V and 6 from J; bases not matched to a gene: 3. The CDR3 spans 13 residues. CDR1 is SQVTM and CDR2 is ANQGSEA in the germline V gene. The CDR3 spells CSVELAGADTQYF. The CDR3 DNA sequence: TGCAGCGTTGAGCTAGCGGGAGCGGATACGCAGTATTTT.

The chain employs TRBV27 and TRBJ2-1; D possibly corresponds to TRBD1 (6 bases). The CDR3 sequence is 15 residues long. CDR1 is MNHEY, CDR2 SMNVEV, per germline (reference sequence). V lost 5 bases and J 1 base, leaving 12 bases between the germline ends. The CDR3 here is CASSAKGQSYNEQFF. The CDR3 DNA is TGTGCCAGCAGTGCCAAGGGACAATCCTACAATGAGCAGTTCTTC.

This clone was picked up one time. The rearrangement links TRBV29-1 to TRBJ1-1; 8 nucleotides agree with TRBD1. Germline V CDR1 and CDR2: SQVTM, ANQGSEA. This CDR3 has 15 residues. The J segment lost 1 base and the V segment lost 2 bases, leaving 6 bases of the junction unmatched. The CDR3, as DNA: TGCAGCGTTGAACGTCCCGGGACAGGGAACACTGAAGCTTTCTTT. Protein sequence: CSVERPGTGNTEAFF. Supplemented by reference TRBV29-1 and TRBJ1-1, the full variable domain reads SAVISQKPSRDICQRGTSLTIQCQVDSQVTMMFWYRQQPGQSLTLIATANQGSEATYESGFVIDKFPISRPNLTFSTLTVSNMSPEDSSIYLCSVERPGTGNTEAFFGQGTRLTVV.

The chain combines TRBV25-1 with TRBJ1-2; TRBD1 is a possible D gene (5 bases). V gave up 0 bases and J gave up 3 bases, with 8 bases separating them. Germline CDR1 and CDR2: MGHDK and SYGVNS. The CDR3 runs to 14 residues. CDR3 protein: CASSEYGGDYGYTF. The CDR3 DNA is TGTGCCAGCAGTGAATACGGGGGAGACTATGGCTACACCTTC.

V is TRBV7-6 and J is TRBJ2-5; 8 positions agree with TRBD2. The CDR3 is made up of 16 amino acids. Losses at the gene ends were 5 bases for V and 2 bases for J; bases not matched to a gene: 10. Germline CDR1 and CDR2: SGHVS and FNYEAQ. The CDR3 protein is CASSAQGRGAQETQYF. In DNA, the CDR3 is TGTGCCAGCAGCGCCCAGGGGCGGGGGGCTCAAGAGACCCAGTACTTC.

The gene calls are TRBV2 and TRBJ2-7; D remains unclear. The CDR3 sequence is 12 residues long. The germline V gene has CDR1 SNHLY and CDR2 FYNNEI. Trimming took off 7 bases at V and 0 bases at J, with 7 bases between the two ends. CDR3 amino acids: CASKSDSYEQYF. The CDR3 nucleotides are TGTGCCAGCAAATCGGACTCCTACGAGCAGTACTTC. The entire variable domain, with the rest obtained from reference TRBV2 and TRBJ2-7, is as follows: EPEVTQTPSHQVTQMGQEVILRCVPISNHLYFYWYRQILGQKVEFLVSFYNNEISEKSEIFDDQFSVERPDGSNFTLKIRSTKLEDSAMYFCASKSDSYEQYFGPGTRLTVT.

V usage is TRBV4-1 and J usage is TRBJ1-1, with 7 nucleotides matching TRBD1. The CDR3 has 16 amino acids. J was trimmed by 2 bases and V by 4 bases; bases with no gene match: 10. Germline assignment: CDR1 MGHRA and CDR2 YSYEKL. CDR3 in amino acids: CASSLESTGINTEAFF. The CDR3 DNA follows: TGCGCCAGCAGCCTGGAGTCGACAGGGATCAACACTGAAGCTTTCTTT.

For the CDR3, the DNA is TGCGCCAGCAGCCAAGAGGTGACGGCGAACACCGGGGAGCTGTTTTTT. Translation gives CASSQEVTANTGELFF. This chain links TRBV4-1 with TRBJ2-2; D not resolved. The CDR3 runs 16 residues. Trimming shortened V by 0 bases and J by 0 bases, and 8 bases separated the two germline ends. Germline CDR1 and CDR2: MGHRA and YSYEKL.

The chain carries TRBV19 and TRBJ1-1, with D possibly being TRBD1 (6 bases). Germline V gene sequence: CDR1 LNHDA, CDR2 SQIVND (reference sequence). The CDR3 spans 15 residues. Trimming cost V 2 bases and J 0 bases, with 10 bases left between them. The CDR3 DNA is TGTGCCAGTAGTATAATGGGACAACTGAACACTGAAGCTTTCTTT. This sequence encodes CASSIMGQLNTEAFF.

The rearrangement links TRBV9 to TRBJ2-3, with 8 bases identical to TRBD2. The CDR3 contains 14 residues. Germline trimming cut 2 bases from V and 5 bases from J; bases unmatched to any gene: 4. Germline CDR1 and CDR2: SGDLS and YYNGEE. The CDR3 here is CASSVGGAGDTQYF. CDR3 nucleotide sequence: TGTGCCAGCAGCGTCGGGGGGGCGGGAGATACGCAGTATTTT.

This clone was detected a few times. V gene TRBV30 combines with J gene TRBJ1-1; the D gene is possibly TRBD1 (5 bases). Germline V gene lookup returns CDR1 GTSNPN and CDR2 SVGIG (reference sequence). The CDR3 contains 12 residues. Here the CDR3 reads CARDSRGGEAFF. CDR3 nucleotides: TGTGCTAGAGACTCTAGGGGAGGTGAAGCTTTCTTT. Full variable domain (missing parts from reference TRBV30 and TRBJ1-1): SQTIHQWPATLVQPVGSPLSLECTVEGTSNPNLYWYRQAAGRGLQLLFYSVGIGQISSEVPQNLSASRPQDRQFILSSKKLLLSDSGFYLCARDSRGGEAFFGQGTRLTVV.

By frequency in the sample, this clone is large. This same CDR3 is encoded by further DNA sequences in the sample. The CDR3 sequence is CASSVEQYF. The CDR3 nucleotides are TGTGCCAGCAGTGTAGAGCAGTACTTC. The chain couples TRBV6-1 to TRBJ2-7; D is undetermined. In germline, CDR1 is MNHNS, CDR2 SASEGT. The CDR3 runs to 9 residues. V was shortened by 4 bases and J by 7 bases, with 2 bases between the two germline ends.

CDR3 loop: CASSSGLAGELFF. The CDR3 DNA is TGCGCCAGCAGCTCGGGACTAGCCGGGGAGCTGTTTTTT. The chain couples TRBV5-1 to TRBJ2-2; the match to TRBD2 covers 8 bases. There are 13 residues in the CDR3. Germline V gene data show CDR1 as SGHRS and CDR2 as YFSETQ. V gave up 3 bases and J gave up 6 bases; unmatched junction bases: 1.

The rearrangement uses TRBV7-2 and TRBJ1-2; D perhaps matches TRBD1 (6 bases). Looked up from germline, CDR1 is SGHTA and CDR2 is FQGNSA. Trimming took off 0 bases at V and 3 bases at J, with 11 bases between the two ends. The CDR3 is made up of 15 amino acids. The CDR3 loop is CASSLARQGYYGYTF. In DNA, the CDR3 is TGTGCCAGCAGCTTAGCGCGGCAGGGGTACTATGGCTACACCTTC.

CDR3 sequence reads: CAWSDSGGEQFF. The CDR3 DNA reads as TGTGCCTGGAGCGACTCGGGAGGTGAGCAGTTCTTC. This chain connects TRBV30 to TRBJ2-1; 7 bases fit TRBD2. With 3 bases clipped from V and 9 bases from J, the junction kept 5 bases outside the gene matches. Germline CDR1 is GTSNPN and CDR2 is SVGIG (reference sequence). The CDR3 is made up of 12 amino acids.

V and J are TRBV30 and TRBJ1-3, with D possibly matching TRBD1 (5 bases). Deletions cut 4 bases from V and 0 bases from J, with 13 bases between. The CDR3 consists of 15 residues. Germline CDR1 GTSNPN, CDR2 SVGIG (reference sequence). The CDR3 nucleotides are TGTGCCTGGAACCAAGGGGAATTCTCTGGAAACACCATATATTTT. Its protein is CAWNQGEFSGNTIYF.

The CDR3 sequence is CAISDPPRTGNTIYF. The CDR3 DNA follows: TGTGCCATCAGTGACCCCCCCCGCACCGGAAACACCATATATTTT. The chain combines TRBV10-3 with TRBJ1-3; D is uncertain. Germline V gene sequence: CDR1 ENHRY, CDR2 SYGVKD. Trimming removed 3 bases from V and 4 bases from J, with 13 bases in between. The CDR3 extends over 15 amino acids.

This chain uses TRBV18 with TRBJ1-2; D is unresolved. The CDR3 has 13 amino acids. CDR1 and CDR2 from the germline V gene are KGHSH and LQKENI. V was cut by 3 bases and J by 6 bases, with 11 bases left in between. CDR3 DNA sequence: TGTGCCAGCTCACCTTCCGTTCTTCATGGCTACACCTTC. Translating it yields CASSPSVLHGYTF.

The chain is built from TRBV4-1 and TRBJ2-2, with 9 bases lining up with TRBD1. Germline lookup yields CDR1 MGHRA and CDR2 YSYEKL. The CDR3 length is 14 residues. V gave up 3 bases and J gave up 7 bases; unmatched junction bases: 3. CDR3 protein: CASSQGQGDGELFF. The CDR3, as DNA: TGCGCCAGCAGCCAGGGACAGGGTGACGGGGAGCTGTTTTTT.

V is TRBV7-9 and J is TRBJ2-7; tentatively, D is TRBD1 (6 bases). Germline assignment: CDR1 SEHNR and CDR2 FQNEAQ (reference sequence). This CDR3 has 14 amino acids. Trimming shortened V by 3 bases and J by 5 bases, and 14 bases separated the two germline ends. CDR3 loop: CASSLNRVVNEQYV. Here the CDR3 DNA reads TGTGCCAGCAGCTTGAACAGGGTAGTCAACGAGCAGTACGTC.